The 18 T cell receptor beta chains below come from one sample, sequenced in a study of blood T cell repertoires in COVID-19. Sequenced by immunoSEQ multiplex PCR; TCRdb stores in-frame clones only, minus some. The sample consists of more than 50,000 clones, around 91% of them appearing once. The sequenced material came from peripheral blood. Source of these receptors: a man aged 55 to 69 with active COVID-19.

The chain is built from TRBV28 and TRBJ2-7; 10 bases match TRBD1. The CDR3 extends over 14 amino acids. Germline V gives CDR1 MDHEN, CDR2 SYDVKM. Germline trimming cut 6 bases from V and 6 bases from J; bases unmatched to any gene: 8. The CDR3 spells CASSPTGGEIEQYF. CDR3 nucleotide sequence: TGTGCCAGCAGCCCGACAGGGGGCGAGATCGAGCAGTACTTC.

V gene TRBV6-5 combines with J gene TRBJ2-1, with a tentative D call TRBD2 (5 bases). The germline CDR1 and CDR2 sequences are MNHEY and SVGAGI. The CDR3 is 15 amino acids. Trimming left V 7 bases short and J 10 bases short, with 23 bases between. The CDR3 loop reads CASKSSPSSGYEQFF. The CDR3 DNA is TGTGCCAGCAAGAGTTCCCCTAGCTCGGGGTACGAGCAGTTCTTC.

The chain carries TRBV5-4 and TRBJ2-1, with 9 bases lining up with TRBD2. CDR1 SGHNT and CDR2 YYREEE come from the germline V gene (reference sequence). This CDR3 comprises 14 residues. V trimming: 4 bases; J trimming: 6 bases; junction bases outside the gene matches: 5. CDR3 protein: CASSLAGNPNEQFF. The CDR3 DNA sequence: TGTGCCAGCAGCCTAGCGGGAAACCCCAATGAGCAGTTCTTC. Supplemented by reference TRBV5-4 and TRBJ2-1, the full variable domain reads ETGVTQSPTHLIKTRGQQVTLRCSSQSGHNTVSWYQQALGQGPQFIFQYYREEENGRGNFPPRFSGLQFPNYSSELNVNALELDDSALYLCASSLAGNPNEQFFGPGTRLTVL.

This clone was recorded once. This chain uses TRBV6-5 with TRBJ2-7; 9 bases map to TRBD2. This CDR3 spans 14 amino acids. Looked up from germline, CDR1 is MNHEY and CDR2 is SVGAGI. The ends lost 5 bases at V and 4 bases at J; junction bases unmatched: 6. In nucleotides, the CDR3 is TGTGCCAGCAGTCCCGGACTAGCGCAGTACGAGCAGTACTTC. This codes for CASSPGLAQYEQYF.

The chain employs TRBV9 and TRBJ1-5, with D maybe TRBD1 (5 bases). V was pared by 3 bases and J by 11 bases, with 18 bases between. The CDR3 runs to 14 residues. CDR1 is SGDLS and CDR2 is YYNGEE in the germline V gene. CDR3: CASSGPTPGEAQHF. CDR3 bases: TGTGCCAGCAGCGGCCCGACGCCGGGGGAAGCCCAGCATTTT.

The rearrangement joins TRBV27 to TRBJ2-6; D call uncertain. Germline V gene sequence: CDR1 MNHEY, CDR2 SMNVEV (reference sequence). The V gene lost 0 bases and the J gene lost 0 bases, with 9 bases spanning the gap. The CDR3 is 17 residues long. CDR3: CASSLSRLSSGANVLTF. The CDR3 DNA is TGTGCCAGCAGTTTATCGCGGTTGAGCTCTGGGGCCAACGTCCTGACTTTC.

The rearrangement links TRBV29-1 to TRBJ2-2, with 7 bases identical to TRBD2. V shed 4 bases, J shed 5 bases, and the junction held 7 bases outside the gene matches. Germline values: CDR1 SQVTM, CDR2 ANQGSEA. The CDR3 consists of 14 residues. CDR3 DNA sequence: TGCAGCGTTGTATGGACTAGTGTAACCGGGGAGCTGTTTTTT. It specifies CSVVWTSVTGELFF.

This clone turned up a few times. The V and J genes are TRBV6-1 and TRBJ2-7; 8 bases match TRBD1. The germline gives CDR1 MNHNS, CDR2 SASEGT. The CDR3 is 15 amino acids. With V trimmed by 3 bases and J by 2 bases, 6 bases remained unmatched. CDR3 sequence reads: CASSDPLTGAYEQYF. CDR3 nucleotide sequence: TGTGCCAGCAGTGATCCCCTGACAGGGGCCTACGAGCAGTACTTC.

The chain combines TRBV7-9 with TRBJ2-1, with 9 positions matching TRBD1. Trimming at V came to 7 bases and at J to 7 bases, leaving 11 bases not matched to a gene. Germline V gene sequence: CDR1 SEHNR, CDR2 FQNEAQ (reference sequence). CDR3 length: 15 amino acids. The CDR3 sequence is CASTIPGQGGNEQFF. Here the CDR3 DNA reads TGTGCCAGCACCATACCGGGACAGGGAGGAAATGAGCAGTTCTTC.

The CDR3 reads CASSIEKTGPRDTQYF. The CDR3 nucleotides read TGTGCCAGTAGTATAGAGAAAACAGGGCCGAGAGATACGCAGTATTTT. This chain links TRBV19 with TRBJ2-3, with a possible D match to TRBD1 (6 bases). Germline V gives CDR1 LNHDA, CDR2 SQIVND (reference sequence). This CDR3 spans 16 amino acids. V was trimmed by 0 bases and J by 5 bases, leaving 15 bases between them.

The gene calls are TRBV6-5 and TRBJ1-1; D is perhaps TRBD1 (6 bases). From germline, CDR1 is MNHEY and CDR2 SVGAGI. The V end was cut by 6 bases, the J end by 1 base, with 9 bases between. The CDR3 extends over 13 amino acids. The CDR3 sequence: CASRIQGNTEAFF. The CDR3 coding sequence is TGTGCCAGCAGAATACAGGGGAACACTGAAGCTTTCTTT.

The CDR3 DNA is TGTGCCACCTCCTTGACAGGGTTTTCCTACGAGCAGTACTTC. This encodes CATSLTGFSYEQYF. The genes are TRBV28 and TRBJ2-7; 7 nucleotides agree with TRBD1. The CDR3 runs 14 residues. CDR1 is MDHEN, CDR2 SYDVKM, per germline. With 10 bases clipped from V and 1 base from J, the junction kept 10 bases outside the gene matches.

The CDR3 loop reads CASSPTSGSYEQYF. The CDR3 nucleotides read TGTGCCAGCAGCCCTACTAGCGGCTCCTACGAGCAGTACTTC. The gene calls are TRBV11-2 and TRBJ2-7, with 8 bases identical to TRBD2. Per germline, CDR1 SGHAT and CDR2 FQNNGV. Trimming cost V 5 bases and J 0 bases; bases outside gene matches: 3. This CDR3 has 14 amino acids.

The chain combines TRBV10-3 with TRBJ2-5, with a tentative D call TRBD2 (6 bases). The CDR3 spans 13 residues. Germline assignment: CDR1 ENHRY and CDR2 SYGVKD. Trimming took off 5 bases at V and 3 bases at J, with 10 bases between the two ends. Here the CDR3 DNA reads TGTGCCATCAGTCCCGGGGGAAAAGAGACCCAGTACTTC. Its protein product is CAISPGGKETQYF.

This clone was detected a few times. This chain links TRBV10-3 with TRBJ1-3, with TRBD1 matching 7 bases. The CDR3 runs to 15 residues. The ends lost 6 bases at V and 0 bases at J; junction bases unmatched: 5. Germline values: CDR1 ENHRY, CDR2 SYGVKD. CDR3 protein: CAISGQENSGNTIYF. DNA for the CDR3: TGTGCCATCAGCGGACAGGAAAACTCTGGAAACACCATATATTTT.

This chain uses TRBV5-1 with TRBJ2-3; 11 bases agree with TRBD2. Germline loops: CDR1 SGHRS, CDR2 YFSETQ. The V and J ends lost 3 bases and 0 bases, in that order; junction bases with no gene match: 3. The CDR3 spans 16 residues. CDR3 sequence: CASSWGLAESTDTQYF. In DNA form, the CDR3 reads TGCGCCAGCAGCTGGGGACTAGCGGAGAGCACAGATACGCAGTATTTT. Filled out from reference TRBV5-1 and TRBJ2-3, the complete variable domain reads KAGVTQTPRYLIKTRGQQVTLSCSPISGHRSVSWYQQTPGQGLQFLFEYFSETQRNKGNFPGRFSGRQFSNSRSEMNVSTLELGDSALYLCASSWGLAESTDTQYFGPGTRLTVL.

This chain uses TRBV19 with TRBJ1-6; the D gene is possibly TRBD1 (5 bases). V dropped 7 bases and J dropped 3 bases, with 13 bases sitting between them. This CDR3 has 15 residues. CDR1 is LNHDA, CDR2 SQIVND, per germline (reference sequence). Here the CDR3 reads CASNQGGSYNSPLHF. Here the CDR3 DNA reads TGTGCCAGTAATCAGGGAGGGAGCTATAATTCACCCCTCCACTTT. The entire variable domain, with the rest obtained from reference TRBV19 and TRBJ1-6, is as follows: DGGITQSPKYLFRKEGQNVTLSCEQNLNHDAMYWYRQDPGQGLRLIYYSQIVNDFQKGDIAEGYSVSREKKESFPLTVTSAQKNPTAFYLCASNQGGSYNSPLHFGNGTRLTVT.

The chain employs TRBV18 and TRBJ2-5, with 8 bases that match TRBD2. Germline-derived CDR1 and CDR2 are KGHSH and LQKENI. CDR3 length: 16 residues. V shed 2 bases, J shed 2 bases, and the junction held 7 bases outside the gene matches. Here the CDR3 reads CASSPRQRGRQETQYF. In DNA, the CDR3 is TGTGCCAGCTCACCAAGGCAGCGGGGGCGTCAAGAGACCCAGTACTTC.